This is a list of T cell receptor beta chains from one sample in a study of blood T cell repertoires in COVID-19. Measured with immunoSEQ multiplex PCR; TCRdb has only the in-frame clones, and not every one. The top ten hold 0.8% to 0.9% of the sample, which has 350,000 to 400,000 clones, 80% to 95% seen once. Source material: PBMCs or T cells enriched from blood (not recorded which). Receptors were obtained from a woman in her 40s who had been exposed to COVID-19. Both conserved end residues are trimmed from each CDR3. Fields, in order: J gene, V gene, D gene, CDR3 protein. A D gene is named only where the DNA matches it firmly.

J: TRBJ1-5
V: TRBV4-3
D: NA
CDR3: ASSQDNGGNQPQH

J: TRBJ2-2
V: TRBV3-1/TRBV3-2
D: NA
CDR3: ASSQGMRLAGELF

J: TRBJ1-1
V: TRBV29-1
D: NA
CDR3: SVEDPTGNTEAF

J: TRBJ2-1
V: TRBV19
D: NA
CDR3: ATRRNLGGGQF

J: TRBJ2-7
V: TRBV18
D: NA
CDR3: ASSPRKKQGVSYEQY

J: TRBJ1-1
V: TRBV3-1/TRBV3-2
D: NA
CDR3: ASSLRTGPKNTEAF

J: NA
V: TRBV5-6
D: NA
CDR3: ASSLLLTGGKHEQY

J: TRBJ1-1
V: TRBV2
D: NA
CDR3: ASSRRSLNTEAF

J: TRBJ2-1
V: TRBV6-4
D: TRBD1
CDR3: ASSDSQGAHNEQF

J: TRBJ1-5
V: TRBV7-2
D: NA
CDR3: ASSSGGPRDQPQH

J: TRBJ1-3
V: TRBV6-4
D: NA
CDR3: ASPLPGSRGNTIY

J: TRBJ1-6
V: TRBV19
D: NA
CDR3: ASRRNNGGDSPLH

J: TRBJ2-7
V: TRBV30
D: TRBD1
CDR3: AWKGQRAYEQY

J: TRBJ1-2
V: TRBV12-3/TRBV12-4
D: NA
CDR3: ASLFPPSGYT

J: TRBJ2-5
V: TRBV5-1
D: TRBD1
CDR3: ASSLGLRQGYQETQY

J: TRBJ2-1
V: TRBV19
D: NA
CDR3: ASSIEPLLAVYNEQF

J: TRBJ1-4
V: TRBV10-2
D: NA
CDR3: ASRIKGDNEKLF

J: TRBJ2-7
V: TRBV18
D: NA
CDR3: ASSPPTSSFYEQY

J: TRBJ2-3
V: TRBV10-1
D: TRBD2
CDR3: ASTSGNSDTQY

J: TRBJ1-2
V: TRBV19
D: NA
CDR3: ATGRIYGYT

J: TRBJ1-5
V: TRBV5-6
D: TRBD1
CDR3: ASSLFQGEQPQH

J: TRBJ1-2
V: TRBV28
D: NA
CDR3: ASTPEAYYGYT

J: TRBJ1-3
V: TRBV27
D: NA
CDR3: ASSLSGTGSGNTIY

J: TRBJ2-6
V: TRBV6-1
D: TRBD1
CDR3: ASSAPTGRGANVLT

J: TRBJ1-3
V: TRBV4-3
D: TRBD1
CDR3: ASSREAQGSGNTIY